The clone carrying this TCR beta chain was seen once. The sample comes from a study of sequential checkpoint blockade in melanoma. The V and J ends lost 2 bases and 0 bases, in that order; junction bases with no gene match: 23. The CDR3 is 22 residues long. Per germline, CDR1 MDHEN and CDR2 SYDVKM. Assay used: immunoSEQ multiplex PCR; TCRdb lists only in-frame clones, some missing. The sample has fewer than 7,500 clones; approximately 80% are singletons. Treatment noted: randomized to nivolumab then ipilimumab (arm A) or the reverse (arm B). No patient had prior DNA-damaging chemotherapy. The source of this sequence is a human donor with melanoma. The chain couples TRBV28 to TRBJ2-5, with 8 bases matching TRBD2. The specimen comprised CD8+ T cells sorted from blood (inferred from file names), sampled from a patient given nivolumab and ipilimumab in sequence. For the CDR3, the DNA is TGTGCCAGCAGTTTAAGCCCCGCGGCGGGGGGTGGCGGGAGCCTCAACCAAGAGACCCAGTACTTC. Its protein product is CASSLSPAAGGGGSLNQETQYF.